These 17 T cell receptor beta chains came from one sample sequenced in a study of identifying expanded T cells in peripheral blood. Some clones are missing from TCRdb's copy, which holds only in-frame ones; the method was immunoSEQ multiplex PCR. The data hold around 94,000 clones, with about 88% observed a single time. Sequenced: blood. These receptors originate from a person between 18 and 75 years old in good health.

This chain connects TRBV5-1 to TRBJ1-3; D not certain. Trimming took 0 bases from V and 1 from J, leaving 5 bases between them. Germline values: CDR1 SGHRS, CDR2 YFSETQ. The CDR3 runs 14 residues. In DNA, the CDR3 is TGCGCCAGCAGCTTGGGGACGTCTGGAAACACCATATATTTT. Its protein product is CASSLGTSGNTIYF.

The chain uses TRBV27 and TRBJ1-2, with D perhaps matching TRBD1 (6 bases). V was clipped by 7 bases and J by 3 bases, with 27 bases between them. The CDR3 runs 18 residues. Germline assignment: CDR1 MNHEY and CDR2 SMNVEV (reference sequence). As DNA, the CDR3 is TGTGCCAGCACCAAAATGACTCTCCAGGGGACTCCTGACTATGGCTACACCTTC. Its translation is CASTKMTLQGTPDYGYTF.

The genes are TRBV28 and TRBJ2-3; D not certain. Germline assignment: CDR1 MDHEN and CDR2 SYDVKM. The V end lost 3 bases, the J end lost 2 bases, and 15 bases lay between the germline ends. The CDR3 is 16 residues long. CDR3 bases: TGTGCCAGCAGTTTCTTATTCGCGTCGGCCACAGATACGCAGTATTTT. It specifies CASSFLFASATDTQYF.

The CDR3 nucleotides read TGTGCCAGCAGTTACTCCGGGTTCATGGAAGCTTTCTTT. It yields the protein CASSYSGFMEAFF. The rearrangement uses TRBV6-6 and TRBJ1-1, with unresolved D. Germline values: CDR1 MNHNY, CDR2 SVGAGI (reference sequence). Trimming cost V 0 bases and J 8 bases, with 10 bases left between them. This CDR3 spans 13 amino acids.

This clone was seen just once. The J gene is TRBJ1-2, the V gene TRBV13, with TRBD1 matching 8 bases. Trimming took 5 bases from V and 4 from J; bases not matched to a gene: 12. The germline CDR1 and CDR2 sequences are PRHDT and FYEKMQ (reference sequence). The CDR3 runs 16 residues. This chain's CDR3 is CASSERGDRGGYGYTF. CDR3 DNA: TGTGCCAGCAGCGAGAGAGGAGACAGGGGCGGCTATGGCTACACCTTC.

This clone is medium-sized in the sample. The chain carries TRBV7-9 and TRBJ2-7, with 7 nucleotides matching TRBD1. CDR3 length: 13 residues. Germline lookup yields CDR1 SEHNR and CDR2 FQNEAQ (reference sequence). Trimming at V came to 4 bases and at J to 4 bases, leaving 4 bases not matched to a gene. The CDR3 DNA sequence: TGTGCCAGCAGCTACGGGACAGTATACGAGCAGTACTTC. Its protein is CASSYGTVYEQYF. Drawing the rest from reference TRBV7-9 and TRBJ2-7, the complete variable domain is DTGVSQNPRHKITKRGQNVTFRCDPISEHNRLYWYRQTLGQGPEFLTYFQNEAQLEKSRLLSDRFSAERPKGSFSTLEIQRTEQGDSAMYLCASSYGTVYEQYFGPGTRLTVT.

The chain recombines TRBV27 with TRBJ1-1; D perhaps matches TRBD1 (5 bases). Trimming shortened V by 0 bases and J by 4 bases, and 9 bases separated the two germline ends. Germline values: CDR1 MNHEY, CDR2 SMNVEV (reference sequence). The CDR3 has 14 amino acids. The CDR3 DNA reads TGTGCCAGCAGTTTATCCGGGGGAATCACTGAAGCTTTCTTT. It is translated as CASSLSGGITEAFF.

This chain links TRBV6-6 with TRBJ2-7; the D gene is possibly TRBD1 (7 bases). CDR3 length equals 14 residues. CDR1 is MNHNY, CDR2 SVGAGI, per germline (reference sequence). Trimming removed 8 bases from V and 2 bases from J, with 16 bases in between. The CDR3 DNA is TGTGCCAGCGGAGGGACAGAAACTACCTACGAGCAGTACTTC. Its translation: CASGGTETTYEQYF.

The chain's CDR3 is CASSPPGIRDRAFYGYTF. The CDR3 nucleotides read TGTGCCAGCTCACCACCGGGCATAAGGGACAGGGCCTTCTATGGCTACACCTTC. The chain links TRBV18 to TRBJ1-2, with 9 bases identical to TRBD1. With V trimmed by 0 bases and J by 4 bases, 12 bases remained unmatched. The CDR3 covers 18 residues. Germline CDR1 KGHSH, CDR2 LQKENI. Full variable domain (missing parts from reference TRBV18 and TRBJ1-2): NAGVMQNPRHLVRRRGQEARLRCSPMKGHSHVYWYRQLPEEGLKFMVYLQKENIIDESGMPKERFSAEFPKEGPSILRIQQVVRGDSAAYFCASSPPGIRDRAFYGYTFGSGTRLTVV.

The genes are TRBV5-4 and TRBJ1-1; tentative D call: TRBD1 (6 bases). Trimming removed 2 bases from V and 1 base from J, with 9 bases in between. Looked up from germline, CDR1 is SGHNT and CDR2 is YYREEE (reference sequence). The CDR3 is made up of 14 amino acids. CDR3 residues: CASSFGGPNTEAFF. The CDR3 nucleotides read TGTGCCAGCAGCTTTGGGGGCCCGAACACTGAAGCTTTCTTT.

As DNA, the CDR3 is TGTGCCAGCAGCTTGGGGGCCGTTCAGTGGAGAGGGGCCAACGTCCTGACTTTC. It is translated as CASSLGAVQWRGANVLTF. J is TRBJ2-6 and V is TRBV5-4; D unclear. The CDR3 spans 18 residues. The V gene lost 0 bases and the J gene lost 4 bases, with 17 bases spanning the gap. From germline, CDR1 is SGHNT and CDR2 YYREEE (reference sequence). Full variable domain (remainder filled in from reference TRBV5-4 and TRBJ2-6): ETGVTQSPTHLIKTRGQQVTLRCSSQSGHNTVSWYQQALGQGPQFIFQYYREEENGRGNFPPRFSGLQFPNYSSELNVNALELDDSALYLCASSLGAVQWRGANVLTFGAGSRLTVL.

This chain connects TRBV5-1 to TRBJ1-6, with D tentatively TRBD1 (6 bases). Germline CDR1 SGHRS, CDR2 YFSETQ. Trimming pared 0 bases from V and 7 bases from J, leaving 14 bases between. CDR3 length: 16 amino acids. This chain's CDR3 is CASSLGRDTLNSPLHF. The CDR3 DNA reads TGCGCCAGCAGCTTGGGGAGGGACACCCTGAATTCACCCCTCCACTTT. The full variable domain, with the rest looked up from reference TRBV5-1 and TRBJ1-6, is KAGVTQTPRYLIKTRGQQVTLSCSPISGHRSVSWYQQTPGQGLQFLFEYFSETQRNKGNFPGRFSGRQFSNSRSEMNVSTLELGDSALYLCASSLGRDTLNSPLHFGNGTRLTVT.

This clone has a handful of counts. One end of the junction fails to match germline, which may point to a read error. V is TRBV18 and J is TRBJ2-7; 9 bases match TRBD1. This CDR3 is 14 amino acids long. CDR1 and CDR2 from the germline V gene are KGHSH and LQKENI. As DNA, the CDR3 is TGTGCCAGCTCGCCACAGGGGGCTGGGAACGAGCAGTACTTC. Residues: CASSPQGAGNEQYF.

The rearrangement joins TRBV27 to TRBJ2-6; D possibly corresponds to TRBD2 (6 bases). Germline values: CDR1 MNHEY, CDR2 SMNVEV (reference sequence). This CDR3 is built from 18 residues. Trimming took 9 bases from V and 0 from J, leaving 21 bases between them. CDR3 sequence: CASLAYYDLYSGANVLTF. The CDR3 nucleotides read TGTGCCAGTCTAGCGTATTACGATCTTTACTCTGGGGCCAACGTCCTGACTTTC.

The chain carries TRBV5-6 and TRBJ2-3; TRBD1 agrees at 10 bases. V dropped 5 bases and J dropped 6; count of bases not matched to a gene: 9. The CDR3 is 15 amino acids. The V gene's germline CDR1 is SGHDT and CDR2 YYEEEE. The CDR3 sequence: CASSSPGQGIDTQYF. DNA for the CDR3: TGTGCCAGCAGTTCACCGGGACAGGGGATCGATACGCAGTATTTT.

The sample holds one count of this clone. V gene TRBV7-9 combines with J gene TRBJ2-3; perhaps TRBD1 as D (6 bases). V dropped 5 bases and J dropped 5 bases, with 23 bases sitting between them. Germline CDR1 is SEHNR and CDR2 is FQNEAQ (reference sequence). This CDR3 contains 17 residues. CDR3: CASSLLFRTVEGDTQYF. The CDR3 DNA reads TGTGCCAGCAGCCTTCTATTTCGGACAGTCGAGGGAGATACGCAGTATTTT.

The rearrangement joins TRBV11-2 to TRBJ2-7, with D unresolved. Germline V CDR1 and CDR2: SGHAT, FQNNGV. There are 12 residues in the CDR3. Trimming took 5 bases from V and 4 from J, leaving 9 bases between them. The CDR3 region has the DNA TGTGCCAGCAGCCCCCCCGCATACGAGCAGTACTTC. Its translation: CASSPPAYEQYF. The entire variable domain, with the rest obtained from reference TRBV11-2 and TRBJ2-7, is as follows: EAGVAQSPRYKIIEKRQSVAFWCNPISGHATLYWYQQILGQGPKLLIQFQNNGVVDDSQLPKDRFSAERLKGVDSTLKIQPAKLEDSAVYLCASSPPAYEQYFGPGTRLTVT.